This T cell receptor (beta chain) was identified during a study of T cells after somatic rescue of genetic block. This CDR3 is built from 15 residues. Germline-derived CDR1 and CDR2 are LNHDA and SQIVND (reference sequence). The ends were cut back, 6 bases at V and 7 bases at J, with 18 bases in the middle. The protocol was immunoSEQ multiplex PCR, while the TCRdb copy is restricted to in-frame clones and leaves out a portion. The sample lists roughly 120,000 clones; around nine tenths were seen once. The sequenced material came from peripheral blood mononuclear cells (PBMCs). This chain joins TRBV19 and TRBJ2-2, with D perhaps matching TRBD2 (6 bases). This sequence was found in a woman younger than 35. The CDR3 loop is CASSPTSGWIGELFF. The CDR3 DNA sequence: TGTGCCAGTAGCCCGACTAGTGGATGGATCGGGGAGCTGTTTTTT.